This TCR beta chain was recorded in a study of T cell repertoires in ileal Crohn's disease. Per sample, roughly 470 nanograms of biopsy DNA were TCRB immunosequenced. Sequencing was performed with immunoSEQ multiplex PCR; in TCRdb, only in-frame clones are kept and a portion is missing. The data contain 6,500 to 9,500 clones, around 83% of them singletons. Adults with ileal or ileocolonic Crohn's disease and an indication for resection were eligible. Per the germline V gene, CDR1 is SNHLY and CDR2 is FYNNEI. The length of the CDR3 is 13 residues. The trim removed 6 bases at V and 3 bases at J, leaving 4 bases unmatched. Study-level points and caveats: Clonal expansions were more frequent in active smokers than non-smokers at surgery.

As for this clone: No antigen is known for it.

The sequenced sample was ileal tissue. The V and J genes are TRBV2 and TRBJ2-5; 7 nucleotides agree with TRBD1. The sequence was obtained from an adult with Crohn's disease. CDR3 DNA sequence: TGTGCCAGCAGACGGGACAGCAAAGAGACCCAGTACTTC. This sequence encodes CASRRDSKETQYF.